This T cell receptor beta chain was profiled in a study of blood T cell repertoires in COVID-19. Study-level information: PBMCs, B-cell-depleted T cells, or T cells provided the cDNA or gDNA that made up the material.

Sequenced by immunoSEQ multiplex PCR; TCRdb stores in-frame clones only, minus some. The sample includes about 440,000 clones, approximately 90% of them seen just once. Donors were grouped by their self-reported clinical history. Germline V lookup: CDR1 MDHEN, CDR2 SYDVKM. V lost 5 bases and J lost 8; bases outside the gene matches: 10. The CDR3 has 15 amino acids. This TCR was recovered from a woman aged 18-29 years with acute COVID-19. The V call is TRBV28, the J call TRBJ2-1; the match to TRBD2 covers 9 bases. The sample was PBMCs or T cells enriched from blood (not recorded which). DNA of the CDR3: TGTGCCAGCAGTCCTCAAGCGGGAGGAGTCCATGAGCAGTTCTTC. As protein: CASSPQAGGVHEQFF. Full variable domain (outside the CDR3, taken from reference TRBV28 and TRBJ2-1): DVKVTQSSRYLVKRTGEKVFLECVQDMDHENMFWYRQDPGLGLRLIYFSYDVKMKEKGDIPEGYSVSREKKERFSLILESASTNQTSMYLCASSPQAGGVHEQFFGPGTRLTVL.